One and the same sample provided the 23 T cell receptor beta chains below, sequenced in a study of cytomegalovirus exposure and HLA in healthy donors. Use of 60 Vbeta and 13 Jbeta primers characterized the PCR. Data came from immunoSEQ multiplex PCR; TCRdb stores just in-frame clones and leaves some out. Seen here are almost 200,000 clones, around 80% observed once, and the top ten hold approximately 2%. Input material: PBMCs. These receptor sequences come from a man aged 30 to 45 in good health and CMV-seronegative.

CDR3 bases: TGTGCCAGCAACCCTCGCGGGGCGGGAGAGACCCAGTACTTC. Translated: CASNPRGAGETQYF. The chain couples TRBV9 to TRBJ2-5, with D possibly being TRBD2 (6 bases). Trimming removed 6 bases from V and 4 bases from J, with 16 bases in between. The CDR3 covers 14 residues. In germline, CDR1 is SGDLS, CDR2 YYNGEE.

The chain links TRBV9 to TRBJ1-2; weak D call: TRBD1 (5 bases). V was shortened by 4 bases and J by 3 bases, with 16 bases between the two germline ends. The CDR3 length is 15 residues. From germline, CDR1 is SGDLS and CDR2 YYNGEE. CDR3 protein: CASSPTGGSYYGYTF. The CDR3 DNA sequence: TGTGCCAGCAGCCCGACCGGGGGATCTTACTATGGCTACACCTTC. Full variable domain (outside the CDR3, taken from reference TRBV9 and TRBJ1-2): DSGVTQTPKHLITATGQRVTLRCSPRSGDLSVYWYQQSLDQGLQFLIQYYNGEERAKGNILERFSAQQFPDLHSELNLSSLELGDSALYFCASSPTGGSYYGYTFGSGTRLTVV.

The chain carries TRBV11-2 and TRBJ2-7; 7 bases line up with TRBD1. CDR3 length: 14 amino acids. CDR1 and CDR2 (germline): SGHAT, FQNNGV. J was trimmed by 0 bases and V by 5 bases; bases with no gene match: 4. In DNA form, the CDR3 reads TGTGCCAGCAGCCTGACAGGGAACTCCTACGAGCAGTACTTC. Its protein product is CASSLTGNSYEQYF.

The chain is built from TRBV19 and TRBJ2-3; 7 bases match TRBD1. The length of the CDR3 is 12 residues. In germline, CDR1 is LNHDA, CDR2 SQIVND (reference sequence). The V segment lost 4 bases and the J segment 11 bases; nucleotides outside the gene matches: 6. The CDR3 coding sequence is TGTGCCAGTAGTACTTACAGGGGTGAGCAGTATTTT. It codes for CASSTYRGEQYF.

The chain is built from TRBV18 and TRBJ2-3; 11 nucleotides line up with TRBD2. From germline, CDR1 is KGHSH and CDR2 LQKENI. The V gene end was trimmed by 3 bases and the J gene end by 3 bases; junction bases not matched to a gene: 5. This CDR3 has 16 amino acids. The CDR3 region has the DNA TGTGCCAGCTCACCCCCACTAGCGGGAGTTACAGATACGCAGTATTTT. Translating it yields CASSPPLAGVTDTQYF.

There are a few counts of this clone. The V gene is TRBV7-3, the J gene TRBJ1-1; 7 bases map to TRBD1. The CDR3 length is 15 residues. From germline, CDR1 is SGHTA and CDR2 FQGTGA. Germline trimming cut 3 bases from V and 4 bases from J; bases unmatched to any gene: 8. DNA for the CDR3: TGTGCCAGCAGCTTCCAGGGGGGCGGAAGCACTGAAGCTTTCTTT. This encodes CASSFQGGGSTEAFF.

V is TRBV2 and J is TRBJ1-1; no firm D call. The germline CDR1 and CDR2 sequences are SNHLY and FYNNEI. The CDR3 length is 13 residues. The ends were cut back, 5 bases at V and 6 bases at J, with 13 bases in the middle. Written as DNA, the CDR3 is TGTGCCAGCAGTCCAACTGAGGGCGCTGAAGCTTTCTTT. Encoded protein: CASSPTEGAEAFF.

V and J are TRBV9 and TRBJ2-5, with D perhaps TRBD1 (6 bases). The ends were cut back, 0 bases at V and 5 bases at J, with 11 bases in the middle. The CDR3 consists of 14 residues. Germline V gene lookup returns CDR1 SGDLS and CDR2 YYNGEE. For the CDR3, the DNA is TGTGCCAGCAGCGTAGTTGGGGGCGCGGAGACCCAGTACTTC. Protein product: CASSVVGGAETQYF. Complete variable domain (other parts from reference TRBV9 and TRBJ2-5): DSGVTQTPKHLITATGQRVTLRCSPRSGDLSVYWYQQSLDQGLQFLIQYYNGEERAKGNILERFSAQQFPDLHSELNLSSLELGDSALYFCASSVVGGAETQYFGPGTRLLVL.

The chain couples TRBV19 to TRBJ2-2, with D possibly being TRBD1 (6 bases). Trimming cost V 2 bases and J 6 bases, with 16 bases left between them. There are 16 residues in the CDR3. Looked up from germline, CDR1 is LNHDA and CDR2 is SQIVND (reference sequence). CDR3 nucleotide sequence: TGTGCCAGTAGTATACTTGGGGGACATTGGTCCGGGGAGCTGTTTTTT. Translated, it gives CASSILGGHWSGELFF.

The sample holds a few counts of this clone. The chain carries TRBV6-5 and TRBJ1-1; the D gene is possibly TRBD1 (5 bases). This CDR3 contains 11 residues. V was pared by 6 bases and J by 6 bases, with 8 bases between. The germline CDR1 and CDR2 sequences are MNHEY and SVGAGI. As DNA, the CDR3 is TGTGCCAGCAGCCAGGGCCCTGAAGCTTTCTTT. It translates to CASSQGPEAFF.

The chain is built from TRBV7-2 and TRBJ1-2; 7 nucleotides agree with TRBD1. The V gene's germline CDR1 is SGHTA and CDR2 FQGNSA. The CDR3 covers 13 residues. The trim removed 1 base at V and 11 bases at J, leaving 7 bases unmatched. The CDR3 sequence is CASSLVRQGSYTF. Here the CDR3 DNA reads TGTGCCAGCAGCTTAGTTCGACAGGGCAGTTACACCTTC.

The chain has TRBV29-1 and TRBJ2-7; D unresolved. V was shortened by 5 bases and J by 4 bases, with 12 bases between the two germline ends. The germline gives CDR1 SQVTM, CDR2 ANQGSEA. This CDR3 spans 12 amino acids. The CDR3 loop reads CSVLQSGYEQYF. For the CDR3, the DNA is TGCAGCGTTCTTCAATCCGGGTACGAGCAGTACTTC.

The chain joins TRBV27 to TRBJ2-2; no clear D. CDR1 and CDR2 (germline): MNHEY, SMNVEV (reference sequence). CDR3 length: 13 residues. The germline V and J ends were trimmed by 2 bases and 6 bases, with 7 bases remaining between them. The CDR3 DNA follows: TGTGCCAGCAGTTTAGGTGGCTCCGGGGAGCTGTTTTTT. This gives the protein CASSLGGSGELFF.

This chain joins TRBV6-5 and TRBJ2-2; D perhaps matches TRBD2 (6 bases). CDR1 is MNHEY, CDR2 SVGAGI, per germline. Between the trimmed V and J ends, which lost 5 bases and 7 bases, there was a span of 17 bases. The CDR3 contains 15 residues. CDR3 DNA: TGTGCCAGCAGTCCCTACCTGGGGGGTGACGGGGAGCTGTTTTTT. Protein: CASSPYLGGDGELFF.

V usage is TRBV5-6 and J usage is TRBJ2-1; TRBD2 agrees at 12 bases. Germline CDR1 is SGHDT and CDR2 is YYEEEE. The V gene end was trimmed by 7 bases and the J gene end by 9 bases; junction bases not matched to a gene: 8. This CDR3 contains 14 residues. CDR3 coding DNA: TGTGCCAGCGTCCTAGCGGGAGGGCCGATTGAGCAGTTCTTC. Amino acids: CASVLAGGPIEQFF.

J is TRBJ2-7 and V is TRBV10-2; 9 bases line up with TRBD2. Germline V lookup: CDR1 WSHSY, CDR2 SAAADI. J lost 5 bases, V lost 8 bases, and 10 bases had no gene match. The CDR3 runs to 14 residues. The CDR3: CASQGLATLDEQYF. The CDR3 region has the DNA TGCGCCAGCCAAGGACTAGCGACTCTTGACGAGCAGTACTTC.

This sequence joins TRBV29-1 and TRBJ2-5, with 9 nucleotides matching TRBD1. CDR3 length: 14 residues. The J segment lost 4 bases and the V segment lost 5 bases, leaving 8 bases of the junction unmatched. CDR1 is SQVTM and CDR2 is ANQGSEA in the germline V gene. The CDR3 loop is CSVQGQGGGETQYF. The CDR3 DNA sequence: TGCAGCGTTCAGGGACAGGGTGGAGGAGAGACCCAGTACTTC.

The CDR3 DNA reads TGTGCCAGCAGCCAAAGCCCGGGAATTAACTACGAGCAGTACTTC. Amino acids: CASSQSPGINYEQYF. The V call is TRBV14, the J call TRBJ2-7; D may be TRBD2 (5 bases). The V gene's germline CDR1 is SGHDN and CDR2 FVKESK. CDR3 size: 15 residues. Trimming stripped 2 bases from V and 3 bases from J, with 14 bases between.

The chain couples TRBV27 to TRBJ1-1; 9 bases are shared with TRBD1. Germline V gene data show CDR1 as MNHEY and CDR2 as SMNVEV (reference sequence). Losses at the gene ends were 4 bases for V and 5 bases for J; bases not matched to a gene: 5. The CDR3 is 14 amino acids. The CDR3 bases are TGTGCCAGCAGTTCCTACAGGGGGCGGACTGAAGCTTTCTTT. It encodes CASSSYRGRTEAFF.

This clone was seen a single time. V usage is TRBV4-1 and J usage is TRBJ2-6, with 8 bases matching TRBD1. This CDR3 is 19 amino acids long. Germline CDR1 is MGHRA and CDR2 is YSYEKL. With V trimmed by 0 bases and J by 1 base, 8 bases remained unmatched. For the CDR3, the DNA is TGCGCCAGCAGCCAAGATACTGGACAGGGAGTATCTGGGGCCAACGTCCTGACTTTC. Translating it yields CASSQDTGQGVSGANVLTF.

This chain connects TRBV30 to TRBJ2-2; 8 bases are a match to TRBD1. V was pared by 4 bases and J by 5 bases, with 12 bases of the junction left unmatched. Germline V gene sequence: CDR1 GTSNPN, CDR2 SVGIG (reference sequence). The CDR3 runs 16 residues. The DNA for the CDR3 is TGTGCCTGGACCCACCCCGGGACAGGTAGTACCGGGGAGCTGTTTTTT. Protein sequence: CAWTHPGTGSTGELFF.

V gene TRBV29-1 combines with J gene TRBJ2-5; TRBD1 agrees at 8 bases. With V trimmed by 6 bases and J by 1 base, 7 bases remained unmatched. Per germline, CDR1 SQVTM and CDR2 ANQGSEA. The CDR3 consists of 14 residues. The chain's CDR3 is CSVKDRAFQETQYF. CDR3 coding DNA: TGCAGCGTCAAGGACAGGGCTTTCCAAGAGACCCAGTACTTC.

The chain combines TRBV7-9 with TRBJ1-5; no reliable D call. CDR1 and CDR2 (germline): SEHNR, FQNEAQ (reference sequence). CDR3 length: 18 amino acids. The germline V and J ends were trimmed by 3 bases and 2 bases, with 20 bases remaining between them. The CDR3 sequence is CASSLGRNYNDGNQPQHF. The CDR3 DNA follows: TGTGCCAGCAGCTTGGGTAGGAACTACAATGATGGCAATCAGCCCCAGCATTTT.